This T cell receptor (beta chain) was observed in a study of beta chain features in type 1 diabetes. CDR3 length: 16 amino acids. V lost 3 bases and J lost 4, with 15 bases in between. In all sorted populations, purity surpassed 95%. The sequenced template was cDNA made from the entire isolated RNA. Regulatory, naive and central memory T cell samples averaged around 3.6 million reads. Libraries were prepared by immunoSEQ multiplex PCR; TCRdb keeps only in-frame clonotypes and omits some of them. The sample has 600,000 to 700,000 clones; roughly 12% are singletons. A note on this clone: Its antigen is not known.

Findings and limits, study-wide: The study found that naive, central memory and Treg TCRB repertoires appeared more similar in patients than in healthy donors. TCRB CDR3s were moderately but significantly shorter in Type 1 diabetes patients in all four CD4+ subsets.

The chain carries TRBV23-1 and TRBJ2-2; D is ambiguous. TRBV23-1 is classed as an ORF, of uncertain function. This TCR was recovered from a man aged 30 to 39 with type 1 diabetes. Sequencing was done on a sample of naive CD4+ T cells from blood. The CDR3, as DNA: TGCGCCAGCAGTCAGGGCTCAGGTCCCTTCACCGGGGAGCTGTTTTTT. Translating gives CASSQGSGPFTGELFF.